Below, 11 T cell receptor beta chains from the same sample are listed, as sequenced in a study of monozygotic twins with inflammatory bowel disease. Following a re-call of the 5' RACE reads, TCRdb has one entry per CDR3 protein and lacks DNA. The sample shows approximately 400,000 distinct CDR3 sequences, and 2% to 2.5% sits with its ten largest clones. Material for sequencing was blood. These receptors were collected from a human donor with ulcerative colitis or Crohn's disease, or a healthy co-twin of an affected twin (not recorded which).

The chain is built from TRBV2 and TRBJ2-6. Germline values: CDR1 SNHLY, CDR2 FYNNEI. CDR3 length: 14 amino acids. Here the CDR3 reads CASRGYSGANVLTF.

This chain joins TRBV12-3 or TRBV12-4 and TRBJ2-1; the TCRdb D gene call, TRBD2, has no DNA to confirm it. This CDR3 has 15 amino acids. CDR3 region: CASTRTGLGRREQFF.

The V call is TRBV28, the J call TRBJ2-3; the TCRdb D gene call, TRBD1, has no DNA to confirm it. Per the germline V gene, CDR1 is MDHEN and CDR2 is SYDVKM. The CDR3 has 13 residues. The CDR3 reads CASRGRESDTQYF. Using reference TRBV28 and TRBJ2-3 for the parts outside the CDR3, the full variable domain is DVKVTQSSRYLVKRTGEKVFLECVQDMDHENMFWYRQDPGLGLRLIYFSYDVKMKEKGDIPEGYSVSREKKERFSLILESASTNQTSMYLCASRGRESDTQYFGPGTRLTVL.

The chain links TRBV29-1 to TRBJ2-1; with no DNA, the TCRdb D assignment of TRBD2 cannot be verified. Looked up from germline, CDR1 is SQVTM and CDR2 is ANQGSEA. The CDR3 is made up of 15 amino acids. CDR3 protein: CSVEELAGTYNEQFF.

The chain is built from TRBV12-3 or TRBV12-4 and TRBJ2-1. The CDR3 sequence is 13 residues long. CDR3 residues: CASSFGTDNEQFF.

J is TRBJ2-1 and V is TRBV14; there is no DNA to check the TCRdb D call of TRBD2. The CDR3 loop spans 15 amino acids. The germline V gene encodes CDR1 SGHDN and CDR2 FVKESK. This CDR3 is CASSQGLAWYNEQFF. The entire variable domain, with the rest obtained from reference TRBV14 and TRBJ2-1, is as follows: EAGVTQFPSHSVIEKGQTVTLRCDPISGHDNLYWYRRVMGKEIKFLLHFVKESKQDESGMPNNRFLAERTGGTYSTLKVQPAELEDSGVYFCASSQGLAWYNEQFFGPGTRLTVL.

This sequence joins TRBV4-2 and TRBJ2-3; no DNA is available, so the TRBD2 call from TCRdb remains unchecked. The CDR3 is 17 amino acids. Germline V lookup: CDR1 LGHNA, CDR2 YNFKEQ. CDR3: CASSQVGASGGTDTQYF.

This chain links TRBV7-2 with TRBJ2-5; with no DNA, the TCRdb D assignment of TRBD2 cannot be verified. There are 16 residues in the CDR3. The germline gives CDR1 SGHTA, CDR2 FQGNSA. The CDR3 protein is CASTWGGRANLETQYF.

V gene TRBV7-2 combines with J gene TRBJ1-6. The CDR3 is made up of 15 amino acids. Germline V gives CDR1 SGHTA, CDR2 FQGNSA. The CDR3 region is CASSLESGGNSPLHF.

This chain joins TRBV5-1 and TRBJ2-7; the TCRdb call, TRBD2, lacks DNA for checking. From germline, CDR1 is SGHRS and CDR2 YFSETQ. The CDR3 totals 16 residues. CDR3 residues: CASRPGSGPAGYEQYF.

V usage is TRBV20-1 and J usage is TRBJ2-2; with no DNA, the TCRdb D assignment of TRBD2 cannot be verified. CDR1 and CDR2 (germline): DFQATT, SNEGSKA (reference sequence). The CDR3 is 13 amino acids. The CDR3 loop is CSANLAGTGELFF.